One and the same sample provided the 6 T cell receptor beta chains below, sequenced in a study of blood T cell repertoires in COVID-19. TCRdb's copy holds only in-frame clones and misses some; the assay was immunoSEQ multiplex PCR. The data show some 29,000 clones, 70% to 90% seen once. Source material: peripheral blood. Receptor source: a human donor in a cohort sampled during active COVID-19.

The chain links TRBV6-2 or TRBV6-3 to TRBJ1-1; unclear D gene. The CDR3 is 14 residues long. Germline V gives CDR1 MNHEY, CDR2 SVGEGT. V lost 2 bases, J lost 0 bases, and 7 bases lay in between. CDR3 loop: CASSYAFMNTEAFF. For the CDR3, the DNA is TGTGCCAGCAGTTACGCGTTCATGAACACTGAAGCTTTCTTT.

The chain couples TRBV7-9 to TRBJ1-1; perhaps TRBD1 as D (5 bases). Germline assignment: CDR1 SEHNR and CDR2 FQNEAQ (reference sequence). Trimming left V 8 bases short and J 5 bases short, with 6 bases between. The CDR3 spans 10 residues. CDR3 nucleotides: TGTGCCAGCGGGGGGACTGAAGCTTTCTTT. Amino acids: CASGGTEAFF.

V usage is TRBV7-9 and J usage is TRBJ2-2, with 8 bases matching TRBD1. Looked up from germline, CDR1 is SEHNR and CDR2 is FQNEAQ (reference sequence). V trimming: 5 bases; J trimming: 2 bases; junction bases outside the gene matches: 10. This CDR3 is built from 17 residues. CDR3 sequence (DNA): TGTGCCAGCAGCCCAGGGGGCGTAAGGGCTAACACCGGGGAGCTGTTTTTT. This encodes CASSPGGVRANTGELFF.

The V gene is TRBV6-4, the J gene TRBJ1-3; D unresolved. Between the trimmed V and J ends, which lost 0 bases and 1 base, there was a span of 19 bases. CDR1 is MRHNA and CDR2 is SNTAGT in the germline V gene. This CDR3 comprises 19 residues. The CDR3 is CASSDSLTLLASSGNTIYF. The CDR3 region has the DNA TGTGCCAGCAGTGACTCGCTTACTTTGTTAGCCTCATCTGGAAACACCATATATTTT.

The chain has TRBV21-1 and TRBJ2-1; the tabulated D call, TRBD2, remains unverified against the DNA. TRBV21-1 is a documented pseudogene. The CDR3 has 21 residues. In DNA form, the CDR3 reads TGTGCCAGCAGCGGCGCGTTCGGGCTAGCGGGGGGGTTGACTGCCTACAATGAGCAGTTCTTC. Encoded protein: CASSGAFGLAGGLTAYNEQFF.

The chain employs TRBV5-1 and TRBJ1-5; weak D call: TRBD1 (6 bases). CDR3 length equals 14 residues. Germline V gives CDR1 SGHRS, CDR2 YFSETQ. V was trimmed by 4 bases and J by 4 bases, leaving 12 bases between them. CDR3 amino acids: CASSPGQPNQPQHF. The DNA of the CDR3 is TGCGCCAGCAGCCCTGGACAGCCTAATCAGCCCCAGCATTTT. The full variable domain, with the rest looked up from reference TRBV5-1 and TRBJ1-5, is KAGVTQTPRYLIKTRGQQVTLSCSPISGHRSVSWYQQTPGQGLQFLFEYFSETQRNKGNFPGRFSGRQFSNSRSEMNVSTLELGDSALYLCASSPGQPNQPQHFGDGTRLSIL.